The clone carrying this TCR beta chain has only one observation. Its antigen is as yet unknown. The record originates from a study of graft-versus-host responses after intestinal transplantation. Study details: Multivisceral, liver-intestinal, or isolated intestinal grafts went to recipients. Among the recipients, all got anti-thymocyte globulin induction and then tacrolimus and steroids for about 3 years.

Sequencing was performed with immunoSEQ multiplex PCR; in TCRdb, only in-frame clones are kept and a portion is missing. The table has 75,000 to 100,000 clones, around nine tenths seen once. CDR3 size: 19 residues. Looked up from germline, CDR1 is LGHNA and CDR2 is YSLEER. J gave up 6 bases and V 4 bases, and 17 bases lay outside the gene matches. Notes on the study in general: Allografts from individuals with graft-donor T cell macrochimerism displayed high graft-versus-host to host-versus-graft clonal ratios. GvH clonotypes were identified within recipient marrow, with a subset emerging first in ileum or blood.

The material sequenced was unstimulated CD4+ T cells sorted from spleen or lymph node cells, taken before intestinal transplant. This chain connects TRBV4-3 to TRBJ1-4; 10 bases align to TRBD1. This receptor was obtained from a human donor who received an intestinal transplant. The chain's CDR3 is CASSRLSPSDRGRDEKLFF. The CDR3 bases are TGCGCCAGCAGCCGCTTATCACCCTCGGACAGGGGGAGGGATGAAAAACTGTTTTTT.